The text below deals with one T cell receptor beta chain. Its antigen is not identified. At the DNA level, this CDR3 is encoded by other sequences in the same sample as well. Using immunoSEQ multiplex PCR, the repertoire was profiled, and TCRdb retains in-frame clones only, with some absent. The table lists about 88,000 clones, about nine tenths of them singletons. The sample belongs to a study of T cell responses to AZD1222 COVID-19 vaccine. Study results and limitations: Possibly, clonal diversity was underestimated; donors were largely white British and included more females.

The receptor was isolated from an adult who received the AZD1222 COVID-19 vaccine. The sequencing used peripheral blood, collected 28 days after the second AZD1222 dose.

CDR3 sequence reads: CASSGRDKGPYEQYF. CDR3 sequence (DNA): TGTGCCAGCAGCGGACGGGACAAAGGACCCTACGAGCAGTACTTC. This chain links TRBV11-2 with TRBJ2-7; D perhaps matches TRBD1 (6 bases). The ends were cut back, 5 bases at V and 2 bases at J, with 16 bases in the middle. Per the germline V gene, CDR1 is SGHAT and CDR2 is FQNNGV. The CDR3 runs 15 residues.